The sequence of this T cell receptor beta chain was determined in a study of OX40 agonist ivuxolimab in advanced cancers. Across the study: Age averaged roughly 60 years (range roughly 23 to 79), and around 87% were male. Regarding the study as a whole: Within 6 weeks, CD4+ and CD8+ blood T cells expanded clonally at 0.1 to 3.0 mg/kg. Expanded clones belonging to CD8+ T cells outnumbered, on average, those of CD4+. In the expanded peripheral T cells, antigen specificity was never determined.

In this sample, this clone turned up once. The antigen is unknown. V lost 3 bases and J lost 3, with 17 bases in between. The CDR3 runs to 16 residues. CDR1 MNHEY and CDR2 SMNVEV come from the germline V gene (reference sequence). Only in-frame clones appear in the TCRdb table, and some are missing; sequencing was by immunoSEQ multiplex PCR. The table shows about 27,000 clones, with approximately 78% occurring only once. This chain joins TRBV27 and TRBJ2-5, with D perhaps TRBD2 (5 bases). Sequencing used CD4+ or CD8+ T cells sorted from blood, obtained in a trial of the OX40 agonist ivuxolimab. The TCR was taken from an adult with an advanced solid tumor such as melanoma, head and neck, liver or kidney cancer. In DNA form, the CDR3 reads TGTGCCAGCAGTTTCACTCCGACTTTCGGGAAAGAGACCCAGTACTTC. Translated: CASSFTPTFGKETQYF.